A selection of T cell receptor beta chains follows, all from one sample in a study of control samples from healthy donors and cancer patients. TCRdb keeps only in-frame clones here, not all; method: immunoSEQ multiplex PCR. Of about 130,000 clones in the sample, roughly 87% are singletons; the top ten hold around 2%. The sample taken for sequencing was blood. Receptor source: a man aged 18 to 29 in good health. Each CDR3 is given with its conserved first and last residue. D genes are given only for firm matches. Where a row states a size, it is once, few, many or the class of an expanded clone; other rows omit it.

>TRBV10-2|TRBJ2-3|.|.
TGCGCCAGCAGCGCACAACCGCTCACAGATACGCAGTATTTT
CASSAQPLTDTQYF
>TRBV30|TRBJ1-2|.|.
TGTGCCTGGAGGGGGAGGACCGTCAACTATGGCTACACCTTC
CAWRGRTVNYGYTF
>TRBV5-6|TRBJ1-2|.|.
TGTGCCAGCAGCGACCTCGGACAGCTCTATGGCTACACCTTC
CASSDLGQLYGYTF
>TRBV7-2|TRBJ1-1|.|.
TGTGCCAGCAGCTTAGAAGGTGGTAGTACAAACACTGAAGCTTTCTTT
CASSLEGGSTNTEAFF
>TRBV28|TRBJ1-2|.|.
TGTGCCAGCAGTTTAACAGGGAATGGCTACACCTTC
CASSLTGNGYTF
>TRBV10-3|TRBJ2-1|TRBD2|once
TGTGCCATCAGTGGGTCTAGCGGGAAGGTTGAGCAGTTCTTC
CAISGSSGKVEQFF
>TRBV28|TRBJ1-4|.|once
TGTGCCAGCAACGATCCGAAGAGGAGTTGGGAAAAACTGTTTTTT
CASNDPKRSWEKLFF
>TRBV18|TRBJ2-6|.|.
TGTGCCAGCTCCACCGCCGGGGCCAACGTCCTGACTTTC
CASSTAGANVLTF
>TRBV5-1|TRBJ2-7|.|.
TGCGCCAGCAGCTTGGACACTCGCGTGCACTTC
CASSLDTRVHF
>TRBV18|TRBJ1-2|.|.
TGTGCCAGCCGCCCACCCGCCATGACGGGACTGACCTATGGCTACACCTTC
CASRPPAMTGLTYGYTF
>TRBV18|TRBJ1-3|.|.
TGTGCCAGCTCTTCCAGCGGGGCTTTGGGAAACACCATATATTTT
CASSSSGALGNTIYF
>TRBV5-1|TRBJ1-1|.|.
TGCGCCAGCAGCTTGGACGGATCCAACACTGAAGCTTTCTTT
CASSLDGSNTEAFF
>TRBV18|TRBJ2-1|.|.
TGTGCCAGCTCGGACCCCTGGGGGGGCTGGAGCGGGGACAATGAGCAGTTCTTC
CASSDPWGGWSGDNEQFF
>TRBV10-2|TRBJ2-3|TRBD2|once
TGCGCCAGCAGTGAGTGGTTAGCGGGAGGATCAGATACGCAGTATTTT
CASSEWLAGGSDTQYF
>TRBV19|TRBJ2-7|.|.
TGTGCCAGTAGTTCGGCAGTCTACGAGCAGTACTTC
CASSSAVYEQYF
>TRBV2|TRBJ1-2|.|.
TGTGCCAGCAGTGCAAACGCTAACTATGGCTACACCTTC
CASSANANYGYTF
>TRBV7-9|TRBJ2-7|.|few
TGTGCCAGCAGCTTAGAGGCAGGGGTCTCCTTACGAGCGCAGTACTTC
CASSLEAGVSLRAQYF
>TRBV28|TRBJ1-2|TRBD1|once
TGTGCCAGCAGTTTCCCGCCGGGACAGGGATATGGCTACACCTTC
CASSFPPGQGYGYTF
>TRBV29-1|TRBJ2-7|TRBD2|once
TGCAGCGTCTGGACTTCGGGAGCGGGGGAGCAGTACTTC
CSVWTSGAGEQYF
>TRBV7-6|TRBJ1-3|.|few
TGTGCCAGCAGCCCCAGGGTAGGCTCTGGAAACACCATATATTTT
CASSPRVGSGNTIYF
>TRBV6-5|TRBJ2-1|.|.
TGTGCCAGCAGTAAGTGGACAGCCCCCGGGGAGCAGTTCTTC
CASSKWTAPGEQFF
>TRBV7-9|TRBJ2-5|TRBD1|.
TGTGCCAGCAGCCTCCAGGGGGCCCAGTACTTC
CASSLQGAQYF
>TRBV27|TRBJ1-2|.|once
TGTGCCAGCAAGCCCCAAGCAGGATTGGACTATGGCTACACCTTC
CASKPQAGLDYGYTF
>TRBV10-2|TRBJ2-3|.|.
TGCGCCAGCAGTCAGCGGACCAATACGCAGTATTTT
CASSQRTNTQYF
>TRBV5-1|TRBJ2-5|.|.
TGCGCCAGCAGACTCAGGGAGGTGGAGACCCAGTACTTC
CASRLREVETQYF
>TRBV6-5|TRBJ1-5|TRBD1|.
TGTGCCAGCAGTCGCGACAGGGAAAATCAGCCCCAGCATTTT
CASSRDRENQPQHF
>TRBV7-2|TRBJ1-1|TRBD1|.
TGTGCCAGCAGCTTAGGGGCACAGGGGGCGAGGGCTGAAGCTTTCTTT
CASSLGAQGARAEAFF
>TRBV5-1|TRBJ2-1|.|.
TGCGCCAGCAGCTTTTGGGGGCGAAAGAATGAGCAGTTCTTC
CASSFWGRKNEQFF
>TRBV2|TRBJ2-1|TRBD2|.
TGTGCCAGCAGAGGACTAGCAATCCACAATGAGCAGTTCTTC
CASRGLAIHNEQFF
>TRBV19|TRBJ2-5|TRBD1|.
TGTGCCAGTAGTTTGGGGGGTCCGGGACAGGGGAGGTTGCAGACCCAGTACTTC
CASSLGGPGQGRLQTQYF
>TRBV2|TRBJ1-1|.|.
TGTGCCAGTCACCTTGGGTATAGCATGAACACTGAAGCTTTCTTT
CASHLGYSMNTEAFF
>TRBV5-1|TRBJ1-2|TRBD1|.
TGCGCCAGCAGCCCCGGGCAGGGGGTTCACACTAACTATGGCTACACCTTC
CASSPGQGVHTNYGYTF
>TRBV7-2|TRBJ2-6|.|.
TGTGCCAGCAGCTCGTACCCCGGGGCCAACGTCCTGACTTTC
CASSSYPGANVLTF
>TRBV5-1|TRBJ1-1|TRBD1|.
TGCGCCAGCAGCTTGGGGGACAGGGGAGGCACTGAAGCTTTCTTT
CASSLGDRGGTEAFF
>TRBV28|TRBJ1-6|.|.
TGTGCCAGCAGGTCCGGGTATAATTCACCCCTCCACTTT
CASRSGYNSPLHF
>TRBV4-3|TRBJ2-2|.|.
TGCGCCAGCAGCCAAGATCCCCGGGGGGCGGCCGGGGAGCTGTTTTTT
CASSQDPRGAAGELFF
>TRBV10-3|TRBJ2-7|TRBD1|.
TGTGCCATCAGTGAATGGCAGGGGGCCAGCGAGCAGTACTTC
CAISEWQGASEQYF
>TRBV6-5|TRBJ1-1|.|.
TGTGCCAGCACTAACACGCAGGGTGGAGCTTTCTTT
CASTNTQGGAFF
>TRBV6-6|TRBJ1-6|.|.
TGTGCCAGCGGTAATTCACCCCTCCACTTT
CASGNSPLHF
>TRBV19|TRBJ1-1|.|once
TGTGCCAGTAGTCCCTCCTCCGACAGGACGAACACTGAAGCTTTCTTT
CASSPSSDRTNTEAFF
>TRBV15|TRBJ2-7|.|once
TGTGCCACCAGCGGACTTCAGGGGCAAAACGTCTACGAGCAGTACTTC
CATSGLQGQNVYEQYF
>TRBV18|TRBJ1-1|.|.
TGTGCCAGCTCACCACTTATGACAGAAAAGAACACTGAAGCTTTCTTT
CASSPLMTEKNTEAFF
>TRBV25-1|TRBJ1-4|.|few
TGTGCCAGCAGTGAATCCGGGACGCGGAGAAATGAAAAACTGTTTTTT
CASSESGTRRNEKLFF
>TRBV19|TRBJ1-5|.|few
TGTGCCAGTAGGGGGTGGAGGCAGACTAATCAGCCCCAGCATTTT
CASRGWRQTNQPQHF
>TRBV14|TRBJ1-2|.|many
TGTGCCAGCAGCCCCCTTGGTACAGGCCCCTACACCTTC
CASSPLGTGPYTF
>TRBV28|TRBJ1-3|.|.
TGTGCCAGCAGTTCGGGACGTGTCTCTGGAAACACCATATATTTT
CASSSGRVSGNTIYF